One sample yielded the 22 T cell receptor beta chains listed below, sequenced in a study of prognosis after radiotherapy for stage I lung cancer. TCR beta CDR3 amplification from genomic DNA was performed by two-round multiplex PCR. During first-round PCR, primers specific to each TRBV and TRBJ gene were used. TCRdb reanalysed the multiplex PCR reads using MiXCR and keeps one entry per CDR3 protein. The sample yields about 14,000 distinct CDR3 sequences, 30% to 40% seen once. The input for sequencing was PBMCs, taken before or after stereotactic body radiation therapy (not recorded which). The source is a donor of 50 years or more with non-small cell lung cancer.

By frequency in the sample, this clonotype is medium-sized. This chain connects TRBV5-1 to TRBJ1-2; 9 bases are a match to TRBD1. V was pared by 2 bases and J by 5 bases, with 4 bases of the junction left unmatched. Germline CDR1 is SGHRS and CDR2 is YFSETQ. CDR3 size: 14 residues. The CDR3 here is CASSLGQGLYGYTF. In DNA form, the CDR3 reads TGCGCCAGCAGCTTAGGACAGGGGTTATATGGCTACACCTTC. Full variable domain (missing parts from reference TRBV5-1 and TRBJ1-2): KAGVTQTPRYLIKTRGQQVTLSCSPISGHRSVSWYQQTPGQGLQFLFEYFSETQRNKGNFPGRFSGRQFSNSRSEMNVSTLELGDSALYLCASSLGQGLYGYTFGSGTRLTVV.

This clonotype has at least ten counts. The genes are TRBV7-9 and TRBJ2-7; no clear D. This CDR3 comprises 12 residues. Trimming stripped 4 bases from V and 4 bases from J, with 8 bases between. The V gene's germline CDR1 is SEHNR and CDR2 FQNEAQ (reference sequence). CDR3 sequence: CASSSSLYEQYF. The CDR3 coding sequence is TGTGCCAGCAGCTCCTCTCTGTACGAGCAGTACTTC.

The sample holds many counts of this clonotype. The rearrangement uses TRBV19 and TRBJ2-2; 8 nucleotides agree with TRBD2. After removal of 8 bases from V and 4 bases from J, the junction contained 6 bases not matched to a gene. Germline CDR1 reads LNHDA; CDR2 reads SQIVND (reference sequence). The CDR3 has 14 residues. DNA of the CDR3: TGTGCCAGTGCTCGGGGGGGCCTCACCGGGGAGCTGTTTTTT. This translates into CASARGGLTGELFF.

This clonotype ranks as medium-sized. This chain joins TRBV5-1 and TRBJ2-2; TRBD2 aligns across 13 bases. Germline CDR1 and CDR2: SGHRS and YFSETQ. This CDR3 contains 17 residues. V shed 2 bases, J shed 6 bases, and the junction held 7 bases outside the gene matches. The CDR3 DNA is TGCGCCAGCAGCTTTCGTCGACTAGCGGGAGGCGCCGGGGAGCTGTTTTTT. This gives the protein CASSFRRLAGGAGELFF.

At least ten counts were recorded for this clonotype. This sequence joins TRBV5-1 and TRBJ2-7; 7 nucleotides agree with TRBD1. Unmatched junction bases numbered 5, after V lost 4 bases and J lost 4 bases. This CDR3 region has 13 residues. CDR1 SGHRS and CDR2 YFSETQ come from the germline V gene. In nucleotides, the CDR3 is TGCGCCAGCAGCGCAGGACAGGTTTACGAGCAGTACTTC. It encodes CASSAGQVYEQYF.

The chain links TRBV6-1 to TRBJ1-2; TRBD1 aligns across 7 bases. V lost 6 bases and J lost 3; bases outside the gene matches: 7. CDR1 is MNHNS, CDR2 SASEGT, per germline. This CDR3 contains 14 residues. CDR3 sequence: CASRQQGIDYGYTF. CDR3 DNA: TGTGCCAGCAGACAACAGGGGATTGACTATGGCTACACCTTC.

This chain links TRBV6-2 or TRBV6-3 with TRBJ2-7; TRBD1 matches 7 bases. Germline V gene data show CDR1 as MNHEY and CDR2 as SVGEGT. CDR3 length equals 13 residues. Germline trimming cut 5 bases from V and 3 bases from J; bases unmatched to any gene: 4. CDR3 sequence: CASSIGDSYEQYF. In DNA, the CDR3 is TGTGCCAGCAGTATCGGGGACAGCTACGAGCAGTACTTC.

About this clonotype: At one of its ends the junction is not consistent with the germline gene, which may arise from a read error. The chain links TRBV30 to TRBJ2-6; D unclear. In germline, CDR1 is GTSNPN, CDR2 SVGIG (reference sequence). The CDR3 is made up of 15 amino acids. The CDR3 DNA is TGTGCCTGGAGATATCCCCCTTCTGGGGACAACGTCCTGACTTTC. Translation gives CAWRYPPSGDNVLTF.

This clonotype was seen many times. This chain joins TRBV6-2 or TRBV6-3 and TRBJ1-2; no clear D gene. Trimming removed 7 bases at V and 3 bases at J, with 21 bases between. Per the germline V gene, CDR1 is MNHEY and CDR2 is SVGEGT. This CDR3 spans 16 amino acids. The CDR3 sequence: CASKTIGSIKDYGYTF. DNA of the CDR3: TGTGCCAGCAAAACAATCGGGTCTATCAAAGACTATGGCTACACCTTC.

The sample holds many counts of this clonotype. The V call is TRBV20-1, the J call TRBJ1-2, with a tentative D call TRBD1 (5 bases). The CDR3 extends over 18 amino acids. V was shortened by 1 base and J by 1 base, with 22 bases between the two germline ends. Germline values: CDR1 DFQATT, CDR2 SNEGSKA (reference sequence). The CDR3 DNA follows: TGCAGTGCTAGAGCAGTGGTGCAGGGAGCCGGCGATAACTATGGCTACACCTTC. Amino acids: CSARAVVQGAGDNYGYTF.

This clonotype was counted many times. This chain uses TRBV18 with TRBJ2-3; maybe TRBD2 (6 bases). CDR1 and CDR2 (germline): KGHSH, LQKENI. The V and J ends lost 2 bases and 1 base respectively, with 10 bases between them. There are 15 residues in the CDR3. CDR3 nucleotides: TGTGCCAGCTCACCAGCGATAGCGGGCACAGATACGCAGTATTTT. It is translated as CASSPAIAGTDTQYF.

This clonotype ranks as medium-sized (0.01 to 0.1%). The rearrangement links TRBV19 to TRBJ2-2, with 8 bases aligning to TRBD1. Germline V CDR1 and CDR2: LNHDA, SQIVND (reference sequence). This CDR3 region has 15 residues. The junction had 3 bases not matched to a gene; V was cut back by 6 bases and J by 0 bases. The CDR3 here is CASRIQGANTGELFF. CDR3 bases: TGTGCCAGTAGGATACAGGGGGCGAACACCGGGGAGCTGTTTTTT.

The chain combines TRBV4-2 with TRBJ1-6; tentative D call: TRBD1 (6 bases). Trimming took off 8 bases at V and 7 bases at J, with 12 bases between the two ends. This CDR3 is 13 amino acids long. Germline V gives CDR1 LGHNA, CDR2 YNFKEQ. The CDR3 region is CASPTGQNSPLHF. Here the CDR3 DNA reads TGTGCCAGCCCGACAGGACAAAATTCACCCCTCCACTTT.

This clonotype is termed medium-sized. The chain carries TRBV28 and TRBJ2-1; D remains ambiguous. Germline V lookup: CDR1 MDHEN, CDR2 SYDVKM. Trimming pared 6 bases from V and 0 bases from J, leaving 12 bases between. The CDR3 covers 15 residues. The chain's CDR3 is CASSPFASSYNEQFF. In DNA form, the CDR3 reads TGTGCCAGCAGCCCATTTGCAAGCTCCTACAATGAGCAGTTCTTC.

The V and J genes are TRBV6-1 and TRBJ2-7; the match to TRBD2 covers 7 bases. The germline gives CDR1 MNHNS, CDR2 SASEGT. There are 14 residues in the CDR3. V was pared by 3 bases and J by 0 bases, with 2 bases of the junction left unmatched. DNA for the CDR3: TGTGCCAGCAGTGACGGGACTACCTCCTACGAGCAGTACTTC. It codes for CASSDGTTSYEQYF.

The V and J genes are TRBV6-2 or TRBV6-3 and TRBJ1-4, with 10 bases matching TRBD1. The CDR3 extends over 13 amino acids. Trimming at V came to 6 bases and at J to 8 bases, leaving 3 bases not matched to a gene. CDR1 is MNHEY, CDR2 SVGEGT, per germline. The DNA of the CDR3 is TGTGCCAGCAGACGGGACAGGGGAGAAAAACTGTTTTTT. Amino acid sequence: CASRRDRGEKLFF.

The chain has TRBV6-1 and TRBJ2-1; D gene unclear. The CDR3 loop spans 14 amino acids. Germline V gene lookup returns CDR1 MNHNS and CDR2 SASEGT. The V gene lost 2 bases and the J gene lost 7 bases, with 12 bases spanning the gap. CDR3 in amino acids: CASSEPGPGNEQFF. The CDR3 nucleotides read TGTGCCAGCAGTGAACCGGGTCCCGGGAATGAGCAGTTCTTC.

This clonotype was observed many times. This chain connects TRBV5-5 to TRBJ1-1; D might be TRBD1 (6 bases). This CDR3 has 16 residues. The V gene lost 3 bases and the J gene lost 5 bases, with 20 bases spanning the gap. Germline V lookup: CDR1 SGHKS, CDR2 YYEKEE (reference sequence). This chain's CDR3 is CASSYSHREGGTEAFF. The CDR3 DNA sequence: TGTGCCAGCAGCTACTCACACAGGGAAGGTGGAACTGAAGCTTTCTTT.

The table lists this clonotype with many counts. The gene calls are TRBV10-3 and TRBJ2-3; TRBD1 is a possible D gene (5 bases). Germline V CDR1 and CDR2: ENHRY, SYGVKD. The CDR3 is 13 residues long. The V and J ends lost 4 bases and 2 bases respectively, with 7 bases between them. The CDR3 protein is CAISGGLTDTQYF. As DNA, the CDR3 is TGTGCCATCAGTGGGGGCCTCACAGATACGCAGTATTTT.

This clonotype was picked up many times. The V gene is TRBV7-8, the J gene TRBJ2-5; D uncertain. CDR3 size: 14 residues. Germline-derived CDR1 and CDR2 are SGHVS and FQNEAQ. Trimming shortened V by 1 base and J by 0 bases, and 6 bases separated the two germline ends. The CDR3 coding sequence is TGTGCCAGCAGCTTAGAAACTAACCAAGAGACCCAGTACTTC. It yields the protein CASSLETNQETQYF.

This clonotype occurred once. The V and J genes are TRBV28 and TRBJ1-4; D not certain. This CDR3 is built from 15 residues. Germline-derived CDR1 and CDR2 are MDHEN and SYDVKM. Trimming pared 5 bases from V and 8 bases from J, leaving 18 bases between. CDR3 protein: CASSPSLGLPEKLFF. CDR3 DNA: TGTGCCAGCAGTCCCTCGTTAGGACTCCCAGAAAAACTGTTTTTT.

This clonotype counts as medium-sized. The genes are TRBV11-2 and TRBJ1-2; D unresolved. V shed 11 bases and J shed 4 bases, with 20 bases lying between them. The germline V gene encodes CDR1 SGHAT and CDR2 FQNNGV. The CDR3 extends over 14 amino acids. Here the CDR3 DNA reads TGTGCCTCGTCTGTAGCCGGGGAATTCTATGGCTACACCTTC. Translating gives CASSVAGEFYGYTF.